The 21 T cell receptor beta chains below were found in one sample sequenced in a study of control samples from healthy donors and cancer patients. Libraries were prepared by immunoSEQ multiplex PCR; TCRdb keeps only in-frame clonotypes and omits some of them. The repertoire has 100,000 to 150,000 clones, roughly 90% of them found once; the top ten carry about 1.8%. The sequenced material came from blood. Every receptor here comes from a man aged 18 to 29 in good health.

The V and J genes are TRBV14 and TRBJ2-3, with 11 positions matching TRBD2. Germline values: CDR1 SGHDN, CDR2 FVKESK. CDR3 size: 18 residues. V trimming: 3 bases; J trimming: 4 bases; junction bases outside the gene matches: 12. CDR3 in amino acids: CASSQRSLLAGDADTQYF. The CDR3 DNA follows: TGTGCCAGCAGCCAGAGGTCTCTACTAGCGGGAGACGCAGATACGCAGTATTTT.

The V call is TRBV3-1 (or the pseudogene TRBV3-2), the J call TRBJ1-1; 10 bases agree with TRBD1. V was pared by 1 base and J by 5 bases, with 13 bases of the junction left unmatched. CDR1 is LGHDT, CDR2 YNNKEL, per germline (reference sequence). The CDR3 extends over 18 amino acids. The CDR3 reads CASSQVSFGTGVGTEAFF. The DNA of the CDR3 is TGTGCCAGCAGCCAAGTAAGTTTTGGGACAGGGGTGGGAACTGAAGCTTTCTTT.

This chain uses TRBV10-1 with TRBJ2-7; the match to TRBD2 covers 8 bases. Trimming at V came to 4 bases and at J to 4 bases, leaving 3 bases not matched to a gene. The germline V gene has CDR1 WNHNN and CDR2 SYGVQD (reference sequence). The CDR3 has 13 residues. The CDR3 region has the DNA TGCGCCAGCAGTGCGGGAGGGCCTTACGAGCAGTACTTC. Translated, it gives CASSAGGPYEQYF.

The chain has TRBV7-2 and TRBJ2-5; no clear D gene. Trimming stripped 5 bases from V and 2 bases from J, with 12 bases between. In germline, CDR1 is SGHTA, CDR2 FQGNSA. The CDR3 totals 14 residues. The CDR3 DNA sequence: TGTGCCAGCAGCCCCGGACGGACGCAAGAGACCCAGTACTTC. The encoded protein is CASSPGRTQETQYF.

The chain joins TRBV27 to TRBJ1-5, with TRBD1 matching 10 bases. This CDR3 comprises 16 residues. The V gene end was trimmed by 5 bases and the J gene end by 5 bases; junction bases not matched to a gene: 9. Germline V gene data show CDR1 as MNHEY and CDR2 as SMNVEV (reference sequence). The CDR3, as DNA: TGTGCCAGCAGTGCGTGGACAGGGGGGAGGCATCAGCCCCAGCATTTT. Protein: CASSAWTGGRHQPQHF.

This clone was picked up one time. The V call is TRBV6-2 or TRBV6-3, the J call TRBJ1-1; a weak D match, TRBD1 (6 bases). CDR1 is MNHEY, CDR2 SVGEGT, per germline. The V end was cut by 0 bases, the J end by 2 bases, with 19 bases between. CDR3 length: 18 amino acids. For the CDR3, the DNA is TGTGCCAGCAGTTACTCCACAATCTCGGACAGTATAAACACTGAAGCTTTCTTT. This sequence encodes CASSYSTISDSINTEAFF.

This clone has only a few counts. V gene TRBV27 combines with J gene TRBJ1-5, with D possibly being TRBD1 (5 bases). The CDR3 contains 14 residues. The V end lost 5 bases, the J end lost 6 bases, and 14 bases lay between the germline ends. Germline V gene lookup returns CDR1 MNHEY and CDR2 SMNVEV (reference sequence). CDR3 loop: CASSPGTRGQPQHF. The CDR3 DNA reads as TGTGCCAGCAGTCCCGGGACGCGAGGTCAGCCCCAGCATTTT.

V usage is TRBV24-1 and J usage is TRBJ2-1; weak D call: TRBD1 (6 bases). CDR1 is KGHDR and CDR2 is SFDVKD in the germline V gene. The V end lost 1 base, the J end lost 7 bases, and 10 bases lay between the germline ends. The CDR3 has 14 residues. The chain's CDR3 is CATSDLVQGNEQFF. The CDR3 bases are TGTGCCACCAGTGATTTAGTGCAGGGGAATGAGCAGTTCTTC.

This chain joins TRBV5-1 and TRBJ1-2; 7 positions match TRBD1. This CDR3 is 16 amino acids long. Germline V lookup: CDR1 SGHRS, CDR2 YFSETQ. The junction had 10 bases not matched to a gene; V was cut back by 4 bases and J by 1 base. This CDR3 reads CASSPGPGQFNYGYTF. The CDR3 nucleotides are TGCGCCAGCAGCCCAGGGCCGGGACAGTTTAACTATGGCTACACCTTC.

This clone was seen only a few times. This CDR3 reads CASRAGQGGSPLHF. The CDR3 nucleotides read TGTGCCAGCAGGGCGGGACAGGGCGGGTCACCCCTCCACTTT. The rearrangement links TRBV6-5 to TRBJ1-6, with 9 bases matching TRBD1. Unmatched junction bases numbered 7, after V lost 6 bases and J lost 10 bases. CDR3 length: 14 residues. CDR1 MNHEY and CDR2 SVGAGI come from the germline V gene.

To note about this clone: The same CDR3 is also encoded by other DNA sequences in this sample. The chain joins TRBV5-1 to TRBJ2-7; D ambiguous. Trimming left V 1 base short and J 2 bases short, with 4 bases between. The CDR3 is 12 amino acids. Germline-derived CDR1 and CDR2 are SGHRS and YFSETQ. The chain's CDR3 is CASSLTPYEQYF. In nucleotides, the CDR3 is TGCGCCAGCAGCTTGACACCCTACGAGCAGTACTTC. Filled out from reference TRBV5-1 and TRBJ2-7, the complete variable domain reads KAGVTQTPRYLIKTRGQQVTLSCSPISGHRSVSWYQQTPGQGLQFLFEYFSETQRNKGNFPGRFSGRQFSNSRSEMNVSTLELGDSALYLCASSLTPYEQYFGPGTRLTVT.

The chain couples TRBV5-1 to TRBJ2-4; no reliable D call. Germline CDR1 reads SGHRS; CDR2 reads YFSETQ. Deletions cut 4 bases from V and 0 bases from J, with 14 bases between. The CDR3 sequence is 16 residues long. CDR3 in DNA: TGCGCCAGCAGCCCCCCGACGGGTTTAGCCAAAAACATTCAGTACTTC. Encoded protein: CASSPPTGLAKNIQYF.

The DNA for the CDR3 is TGTGCCAGCAGCTTGAAAGGGGTCCCAGAGACCCAGTACTTC. It specifies CASSLKGVPETQYF. The chain carries TRBV5-6 and TRBJ2-5, with D possibly being TRBD1 (5 bases). The CDR3 totals 14 residues. V was pared by 1 base and J by 4 bases, with 11 bases between. CDR1 is SGHDT and CDR2 is YYEEEE in the germline V gene.

This clone was seen once. DNA for the CDR3: TGTGCCAGCGGTATGGGACTATTAAACACCATATATTTT. Translated, it gives CASGMGLLNTIYF. The V gene is TRBV28, the J gene TRBJ1-3, with D possibly being TRBD1 (5 bases). The germline gives CDR1 MDHEN, CDR2 SYDVKM. This CDR3 spans 13 amino acids. V was cut by 8 bases and J by 6 bases, with 14 bases left in between.

CDR3 in DNA: TGTGCCAGCAGCTTAGAGAAAGCCGGAAGCTATGGCTACACCTTC. Encoded protein: CASSLEKAGSYGYTF. The rearrangement uses TRBV7-2 and TRBJ1-2; D not certain. CDR1 is SGHTA and CDR2 is FQGNSA in the germline V gene. The V end lost 1 base, the J end lost 4 bases, and 13 bases lay between the germline ends. The CDR3 runs to 15 residues.

The chain combines TRBV13 with TRBJ2-7; D is undetermined. Germline CDR1 PRHDT, CDR2 FYEKMQ (reference sequence). CDR3 size: 15 residues. V gave up 2 bases and J gave up 0 bases, with 11 bases separating them. CDR3 bases: TGTGCCAGCAGCTTATACAGCACTGTCTCCTACGAGCAGTACTTC. Protein product: CASSLYSTVSYEQYF.

The genes are TRBV7-2 and TRBJ2-1; D uncertain. This CDR3 is built from 13 residues. Trimming pared 4 bases from V and 9 bases from J, leaving 13 bases between. Looked up from germline, CDR1 is SGHTA and CDR2 is FQGNSA. The CDR3 region is CASSSRQNVEQFF. The CDR3 coding sequence is TGTGCCAGCAGCTCCCGCCAGAATGTTGAGCAGTTCTTC.

The chain is built from TRBV20-1 and TRBJ1-1, with D uncertain. The germline V gene has CDR1 DFQATT and CDR2 SNEGSKA (reference sequence). This CDR3 contains 11 residues. V was cut by 1 base and J by 7 bases, with 7 bases left in between. The DNA of the CDR3 is TGCAGTGCTAGAGTTGTCTTTGAAGCTTTCTTT. Amino acids: CSARVVFEAFF.

The chain couples TRBV14 to TRBJ2-7; TRBD1 might be the D (5 bases). The CDR3 runs to 14 residues. Germline V CDR1 and CDR2: SGHDN, FVKESK. Trimming took 4 bases from V and 0 from J, leaving 10 bases between them. The CDR3 DNA reads TGTGCCAGCAGCCTCCGACAGTTCTCCTACGAGCAGTACTTC. Translation: CASSLRQFSYEQYF.

The CDR3 protein is CASSPRKGEVTEAFF. CDR3 in DNA: TGTGCCAGCTCACCTCGTAAGGGGGAGGTGACTGAAGCTTTCTTT. The V and J genes are TRBV18 and TRBJ1-1; D might be TRBD1 (6 bases). The CDR3 is made up of 15 amino acids. Germline loops: CDR1 KGHSH, CDR2 LQKENI. V was clipped by 3 bases and J by 5 bases, with 16 bases between them.

This clone was picked up a small number of times. V is TRBV7-8 and J is TRBJ2-2; no clear D gene. Germline V gene lookup returns CDR1 SGHVS and CDR2 FQNEAQ. The length of the CDR3 is 15 residues. Trimming cost V 2 bases and J 4 bases, with 11 bases left between them. The CDR3 DNA is TGTGCCAGCAGCTTAAGTCCGTCCCTCACCGGGGAGCTGTTTTTT. Translated: CASSLSPSLTGELFF.